These 21 T cell receptor beta chains share one sample of origin, sequenced in a study of blood T cells in healthy people across ages. Sample-barcoded 5' priming and a J-beta primer mix drove a second PCR of about 6 to 12 cycles. Each CDR3 protein gets one entry after TCRdb re-called the 5' RACE reads with MiXCR. Of about 780,000 distinct CDR3 sequences in the sample, more than 35% are singletons; the top ten hold 15% to 20%. Sequencing input: blood. The receptors were gathered from a man at least 80 years old in good health.

CDR3 in amino acids: CASSWLAGGSDTQYF. CDR3 DNA: TGTGCCAGCAGCTGGCTAGCGGGGGGGTCAGATACGCAGTATTTT. The chain recombines TRBV7-6 with TRBJ2-3, with 12 bases lining up with TRBD2. CDR1 and CDR2 from the germline V gene are SGHVS and FNYEAQ. The CDR3 length is 15 residues. J was trimmed by 4 bases and V by 4 bases; bases with no gene match: 3.

This clonotype appeared many times. Possible read error: a much larger clone is one base away. The chain couples TRBV7-2 to TRBJ2-1; 7 bases are shared with TRBD1. The tail of the sequence fits TRBJ2-7 better, so the J call may be wrong. The CDR3 covers 16 residues. From germline, CDR1 is SGHTA and CDR2 FQGNSA. This CDR3 reads CASSSQGQSTYNEQYF. For the CDR3, the DNA is TGTGCCAGCAGCTCGCAGGGACAGTCAACCTACAATGAGCAGTACTTC.

This clonotype has just a few counts. The V gene is TRBV20-1, the J gene TRBJ2-7; the match to TRBD2 covers 7 bases. V lost 0 bases and J lost 1; bases outside the gene matches: 0. The length of the CDR3 is 13 residues. Germline V CDR1 and CDR2: DFQATT, SNEGSKA (reference sequence). In DNA, the CDR3 is TGCAGTGCTAGAGAGGGGGGGTCCTACGAGCAGTACTTC. Its translation is CSAREGGSYEQYF.

The chain couples TRBV29-1 to TRBJ1-2; D may be TRBD1 (5 bases). The CDR3 length is 12 residues. Trimming took off 3 bases at V and 6 bases at J, with 11 bases between the two ends. Germline CDR1 reads SQVTM; CDR2 reads ANQGSEA. This CDR3 reads CSVDQGNDGYTF. The CDR3 region has the DNA TGCAGCGTTGACCAGGGTAATGATGGCTACACCTTC.

This sequence joins TRBV11-2 and TRBJ1-2, with D possibly matching TRBD1 (6 bases). Looked up from germline, CDR1 is SGHAT and CDR2 is FQNNGV. V shed 5 bases and J shed 8 bases, with 27 bases lying between them. CDR3 length: 17 residues. The CDR3 is CASSGNRDKYYLEGYTF. Here the CDR3 DNA reads TGTGCCAGCAGCGGTAACCGGGACAAATATTACCTCGAGGGCTACACCTTC.

The chain links TRBV27 to TRBJ1-6; D is ambiguous. Germline CDR1 MNHEY, CDR2 SMNVEV (reference sequence). V lost 5 bases and J 7 bases, leaving 15 bases between the germline ends. The CDR3 is made up of 15 amino acids. The CDR3 is CASSLAPAGNSPLHF. As DNA, the CDR3 is TGTGCCAGCAGTCTCGCCCCGGCGGGCAATTCACCCCTCCACTTT.

This clonotype turned up a few times. The V call is TRBV7-2, the J call TRBJ2-1; no definite D call. Germline V gene sequence: CDR1 SGHTA, CDR2 FQGNSA. The CDR3 is 13 residues long. V lost 10 bases and J 2 bases, leaving 12 bases between the germline ends. The CDR3 DNA reads as TGTGCCATCGAGGATCAGGCCTACAATGAGCAGTTCTTC. It codes for CAIEDQAYNEQFF.

This chain connects TRBV12-3 or TRBV12-4 to TRBJ2-5; D uncertain. The CDR3 has 16 residues. V lost 7 bases and J 8 bases, leaving 26 bases between the germline ends. DNA for the CDR3: TGTGCCAGCACTCCCCTTGGCCCCCAGGAGCTGGCCACCCAGTACTTC. Encoded protein: CASTPLGPQELATQYF.

Points on this clonotype: It may be a read error: a sequence one base away is much more abundant. V usage is TRBV5-1 and J usage is TRBJ2-7, with D possibly TRBD1 on 6 matching bases. The CDR3 runs to 14 residues. Germline V gene sequence: CDR1 SGHRS, CDR2 YFSETQ. CDR3 DNA: TGCACCAGCAGCTTGGAACAGGGACGGAACGAGCAGTACTTC. It codes for CTSSLEQGRNEQYF.

In its sample, this clonotype was seen a few times. V usage is TRBV5-1 and J usage is TRBJ2-1; D possibly matches TRBD1 or TRBD2 (5 bases each). Germline assignment: CDR1 SGHRS and CDR2 YFSETQ. Trimming shortened V by 3 bases and J by 7 bases, and 17 bases separated the two germline ends. The CDR3 sequence is 15 residues long. CDR3 residues: CASSSLRGVENEQFF. DNA of the CDR3: TGCGCCAGCAGCTCCCTAAGGGGAGTGGAGAATGAGCAGTTCTTC.

The CDR3 DNA follows: TGTGCCAGCTTTGGGACAGCCACTAGCGGGAAGCCACGAGAGACCCAGTACTTC. Its protein product is CASFGTATSGKPRETQYF. This sequence joins TRBV2 and TRBJ2-5, with 10 bases matching TRBD2. V lost 8 bases, J lost 4 bases, and 19 bases stayed unmatched. The CDR3 runs 18 residues. The germline V gene has CDR1 SNHLY and CDR2 FYNNEI.

This clonotype showed up many times. The genes are TRBV4-2 and TRBJ2-7, with D maybe TRBD1 (6 bases). Trimming shortened V by 4 bases and J by 5 bases, and 12 bases separated the two germline ends. This CDR3 is built from 13 residues. CDR1 and CDR2 from the germline V gene are LGHNA and YNFKEQ. DNA of the CDR3: TGTGCCAGCAGCCCCACAGGGTTTGACGAGCAGTACTTC. Protein sequence: CASSPTGFDEQYF.

V and J are TRBV2 and TRBJ2-1; 8 bases are shared with TRBD2. Germline trimming cut 1 base from V and 13 bases from J; bases unmatched to any gene: 3. The germline CDR1 and CDR2 sequences are SNHLY and FYNNEI. This CDR3 contains 12 residues. The chain's CDR3 is CASSEGSGSQFF. The CDR3 DNA reads as TGTGCCAGCAGTGAAGGGAGCGGGAGTCAGTTCTTC.

This clonotype was detected ten times or more. The genes are TRBV20-1 and TRBJ2-5, with 9 bases identical to TRBD1. V dropped 6 bases and J dropped 1; count of bases not matched to a gene: 3. The CDR3 spans 13 residues. Germline-derived CDR1 and CDR2 are DFQATT and SNEGSKA (reference sequence). For the CDR3, the DNA is TGCAGTGCCCCGACAGGGGGCCAAGAGACCCAGTACTTC. Its translation is CSAPTGGQETQYF.

The rearrangement links TRBV10-3 to TRBJ1-4; D is undetermined. V lost 3 bases and J lost 5, with 7 bases in between. Germline CDR1 and CDR2: ENHRY and SYGVKD. The CDR3 covers 13 residues. CDR3 amino acids: CAISEQQNEKLFF. CDR3 coding DNA: TGTGCCATCAGTGAACAGCAGAATGAAAAACTGTTTTTT.

The genes are TRBV13 and TRBJ2-7; D tentatively fits TRBD1 or TRBD2 (6 bases each). Germline V gene lookup returns CDR1 PRHDT and CDR2 FYEKMQ (reference sequence). V lost 0 bases, J lost 1 base, and 10 bases lay in between. The length of the CDR3 is 15 residues. The CDR3 DNA sequence: TGTGCCAGCAGCTTAGGTGAGGGGGGATCCTACGAGCAGTACTTC. It yields the protein CASSLGEGGSYEQYF.

The chain carries TRBV11-1 and TRBJ2-5, with D perhaps being TRBD1 or TRBD2 (5 bases each). The CDR3 runs 14 residues. Trimming removed 8 bases at V and 4 bases at J, with 17 bases between. CDR1 SGHAT and CDR2 FQDESV come from the germline V gene (reference sequence). The CDR3 DNA reads as TGTGCCAGCGAGGGGCACGGAAAAGGAGAGACCCAGTACTTC. Translation: CASEGHGKGETQYF.

This chain joins TRBV12-3 or TRBV12-4 and TRBJ2-5, with 10 bases matching TRBD2. J gave up 11 bases and V 5 bases, and 14 bases lay outside the gene matches. CDR3 length: 15 residues. CDR3 in amino acids: CASSPGLATYNEQYF. CDR3 in DNA: TGTGCCAGCAGTCCGGGACTAGCGACGTACAATGAGCAGTACTTC.

The gene calls are TRBV28 and TRBJ1-2, with D possibly being TRBD1 (5 bases). CDR3 length equals 12 residues. Between the trimmed V and J ends, which lost 8 bases and 3 bases, there was a span of 10 bases. Germline CDR1 and CDR2: MDHEN and SYDVKM. This CDR3 is CASRGSDYGYTF. The CDR3 coding sequence is TGTGCCAGCCGGGGGTCAGACTATGGCTACACCTTC.

This clonotype was counted at least ten times. The chain uses TRBV7-2 and TRBJ2-5; tentative D call: TRBD2 (5 bases). V dropped 5 bases and J dropped 0 bases, with 16 bases sitting between them. The CDR3 is 16 residues long. Germline CDR1 and CDR2: SGHTA and FQGNSA. The CDR3 coding sequence is TGTGCCAGCAGCCCCAATGGCGGGCAGTACCAAGAGACCCAGTACTTC. Translated: CASSPNGGQYQETQYF.

The chain joins TRBV20-1 to TRBJ2-7; 7 bases are a match to TRBD2. Trimming removed 5 bases from V and 8 bases from J; junction bases left unmatched: 15. Germline V CDR1 and CDR2: DFQATT, SNEGSKA (reference sequence). This CDR3 has 14 amino acids. For the CDR3, the DNA is TGCAGTGCTGCCCCTGGGACGGGGACTACGAAGCAGTACTTC. Encoded protein: CSAAPGTGTTKQYF.